This note documents a single T cell receptor (beta chain) sequence. Antigen unknown. This sample was included in a study of cytomegalovirus exposure and HLA in healthy donors. Study as a whole: Prior work identified 95 million to 120 million unique TCR beta sequences in approximately 180 million T cells. Of the donors genotyped, some 400 in all, less than 90% fell in the Caucasian-associated ancestry cluster.

The primer mix had 60 Vbeta and 13 Jbeta primers. Assay: immunoSEQ multiplex PCR; the TCRdb copy retains only in-frame clones and omits some. The sample includes 170,000 or so clones, about 82% of them seen just once. Findings of the study overall: In vitro checks showed that three CMV-associated chains really do target CMV antigens. Prior analysis indicated that the majority of TCR beta V segments exhibited productivity approximately 87% or approximately 30% of the time.

The receptor comes from a woman aged 50 to 65 in good health and CMV-seropositive. The sample was PBMCs.

In DNA form, the CDR3 reads TGCAGCGTTGAGGATGGCAGGGGGTATTCGGGCTACACCTTC. Amino acid sequence: CSVEDGRGYSGYTF. V gene TRBV29-1 combines with J gene TRBJ1-2, with 7 bases fitting TRBD1. The CDR3 is made up of 14 amino acids. CDR1 SQVTM and CDR2 ANQGSEA come from the germline V gene. Trimming cost V 3 bases and J 8 bases; bases outside gene matches: 12.